This is a list of T cell receptor beta chains from one sample in a study of vaccination effects on CD4 cells after COVID-19. Assay: immunoSEQ multiplex PCR; the TCRdb copy retains only in-frame clones and omits some. The sample holds some 50,000 clones, 74% seen once. These receptors' antigens are unknown. The sample consisted of CD4+ T cells from PBMCs cultured without peptide, taken after COVID-19 vaccination. The receptors come from a human donor who had a prior SARS-CoV-2 infection. Each CDR3 is given with its conserved first and last residue. Rows give clone size only sometimes, using once, few, many, or a class for an expanded clone.

j_call clone_size v_call cdr3_aa
TRBJ2-2 . TRBV7-8 CASSSRASGITGELFF
TRBJ2-5 . TRBV9 CASSPGLVETQYF
TRBJ2-1 . TRBV5-1 CASSLSVNNEQFF
TRBJ2-3 . TRBV12-1 CASSSWTSLADTQYF
TRBJ2-7 . TRBV18 CASSPAGERQYF
TRBJ2-1 . TRBV9 CASSVGPSSNSWYAGSSYNEQFF
TRBJ2-7 . TRBV11-2 CASSFAGPEQYF
TRBJ2-7 . TRBV28 CASSSTVYEQYF
TRBJ2-2 . TRBV18 CASSPVTNTGELFF
TRBJ1-6 . TRBV19 CASSPEQGAYNSPLHF
TRBJ2-7 many TRBV11-3 CASSLAALPSAYSYEQYF
TRBJ1-2 . TRBV6-5 CASRNQLRGRYGYTF
TRBJ2-3 . TRBV24-1 CATSDPKTSASPDTQYF
TRBJ2-1 . TRBV30 CAWSREELAGLWGDEQFF
TRBJ2-7 . TRBV9 CASSVVGRDGPYEQYF
TRBJ1-5 . TRBV19 CASRPIGTGGLANQPQHF